The T cell receptor (beta chain) described here comes from a study of T cells in Graves' hyperthyroidism and ophthalmopathy. Germline V lookup: CDR1 MNHNS, CDR2 SASEGT. The CDR3 totals 17 residues. V was cut by 6 bases and J by 2 bases, with 20 bases left in between. It was RNA transcripts that yielded the amplified TCR beta CDR3 regions. In the first-round RT-PCR of the TCR CDR3, the HTBI primer set was used. TCRdb re-derived calls from the multiplex PCR reads in MiXCR, one entry per CDR3 protein. The sample contains 450,000 to 550,000 distinct CDR3 sequences, around a quarter of which appear only once. Lactation, pregnancy, other autoimmune disease or uncontrolled infection led to exclusion of patients. From more than 9 ml of fresh peripheral blood, PBMCs were isolated.

The chain has TRBV6-1 and TRBJ1-5, with D perhaps TRBD1 (5 bases). This TCR was recovered from a woman aged 25 to 39 with Graves' ophthalmopathy. What was sequenced was blood. This chain's CDR3 is CASRSLLQGAGNQPQHF. As DNA, the CDR3 is TGTGCCAGCAGGTCTCTCCTCCAGGGCGCGGGCAATCAGCCCCAGCATTTT.